The sequence of this TCR beta chain was determined in a study of T cells in Graves' hyperthyroidism and ophthalmopathy. Findings of the study overall: In simple terms, a model built on 13 V-J features told ophthalmopathy apart from stable hyperthyroidism. The majority of expanded thyroid clonotypes above 0.001 also appeared in blood.

Graves' hyperthyroidism was deemed stable given no ophthalmopathy progression within 18 months. V dropped 8 bases and J dropped 2; count of bases not matched to a gene: 3. This CDR3 has 13 residues. From germline, CDR1 is MNHNS and CDR2 SASEGT. Worth noting for this clonotype: Its antigen is unidentified.

From RNA transcripts, TCR beta CDR3 regions were amplified. The HTBI primer set was used in a first-round RT-PCR of the TCR CDR3. MiXCR, applied by TCRdb to the multiplex PCR reads, yields one record per CDR3 protein. The repertoire includes around 300,000 distinct CDR3 sequences, more than 11% of them detected once, and 20% to 25% sits in the top ten. This chain uses TRBV6-1 with TRBJ2-1; 7 positions agree with TRBD2. This receptor was taken from a woman in her thirties with Graves' hyperthyroidism. Source material: blood. CDR3 nucleotides: TGTGCCAGCGGGGGGGATACCTACAATGAGCAGTTCTTC. This sequence encodes CASGGDTYNEQFF.